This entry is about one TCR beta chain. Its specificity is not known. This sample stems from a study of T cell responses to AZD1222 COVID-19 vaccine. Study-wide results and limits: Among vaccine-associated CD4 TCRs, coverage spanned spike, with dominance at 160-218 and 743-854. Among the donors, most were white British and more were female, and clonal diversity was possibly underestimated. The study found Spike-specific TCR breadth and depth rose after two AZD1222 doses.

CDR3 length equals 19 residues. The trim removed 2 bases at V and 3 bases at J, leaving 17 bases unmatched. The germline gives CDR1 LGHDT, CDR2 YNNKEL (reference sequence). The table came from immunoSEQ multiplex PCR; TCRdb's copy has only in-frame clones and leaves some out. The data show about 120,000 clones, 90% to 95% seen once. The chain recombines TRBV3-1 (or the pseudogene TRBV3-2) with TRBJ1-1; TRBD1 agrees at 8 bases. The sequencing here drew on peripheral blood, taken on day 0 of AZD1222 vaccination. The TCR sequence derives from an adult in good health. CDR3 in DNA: TGTGCCAGCAGCCAATCGTCCCGGGCCCTACAGGGGGGGTACACTGAAGCTTTCTTT. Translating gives CASSQSSRALQGGYTEAFF.